The T cell receptor beta chain described here comes from a study of T cell responses to AZD1222 COVID-19 vaccine. Overall study context: Pooling covered second doses at about 4 or about 12 weeks.

Using immunoSEQ multiplex PCR, the repertoire was profiled, and TCRdb retains in-frame clones only, with some absent. The repertoire holds nearly 80,000 clones, approximately 80% seen once, with less than 25% in the top ten. Study-wide findings and caveats: Most donors were white British, females outnumbered males, and clonal diversity was possibly underestimated.

As concerns this clone: Its antigen is currently unknown.

The CDR3 extends over 15 amino acids. Germline loops: CDR1 SNHLY, CDR2 FYNNEI. V shed 3 bases and J shed 5 bases, with 17 bases lying between them. The TCR was taken from an adult in good health. The chain recombines TRBV2 with TRBJ2-7; D is possibly TRBD1 or TRBD2 (5 bases each). The sequencing here drew on peripheral blood, taken on day 0 of AZD1222 vaccination. CDR3 residues: CASSEGTERGDEQYF. The CDR3 DNA sequence: TGTGCCAGCAGTGAGGGTACCGAAAGGGGAGACGAGCAGTACTTC.